This T cell receptor (beta chain) is from a study of beta chain features in type 1 diabetes. General study findings and limits: For type 1 diabetes patients, VDJ junctions showed fewer insertions and more deletions. A moderate, significant TCRB CDR3 shortening appeared in type 1 diabetes across four CD4+ subsets. Unsettled here was the matter of whether HLA type influences TCRB rearrangement.

Populations isolated by sorting all had purity greater than 98%. CDR1 and CDR2 from the germline V gene are KGHSH and LQKENI. The J segment lost 2 bases and the V segment lost 4 bases, leaving 5 bases of the junction unmatched. The CDR3 loop spans 17 amino acids. The investigators reverse transcribed all of the isolated RNA, so they sequenced expressed TCRB transcripts. An average of about 3.57 million reads was obtained for naive, central memory and regulatory T cell samples. Sequencing used immunoSEQ multiplex PCR; TCRdb keeps in-frame clones, though not all of them. The sample includes over 100,000 clones, roughly 15% of them seen just once. Notes on this clone: Its antigen is as yet unknown.

The sample was central memory CD4+ T cells from blood. The gene calls are TRBV18 and TRBJ2-7; TRBD2 matches at 16 bases. This receptor was taken from a man aged 25-45 years with type 1 diabetes. CDR3 DNA: TGTGCCAGCTCACTAGGGACTAGCGGGGGGGACGCCTACGAGCAGTACTTC. Its protein product is CASSLGTSGGDAYEQYF.